This T cell receptor (beta chain) originates from a study of control samples from healthy donors and cancer patients. V was trimmed by 11 bases and J by 2 bases, leaving 16 bases between them. This CDR3 has 13 amino acids. Germline V gene lookup returns CDR1 LNHDA and CDR2 SQIVND (reference sequence). Profiling relied on immunoSEQ multiplex PCR, and the TCRdb table lists in-frame clones only, not all of them. This sample has some 250,000 clones, with about 80% found just once. The clonotype comes from a woman between 55 and 75 years old with lung cancer. Sequencing was done on a sample of PBMCs. This chain connects TRBV19 to TRBJ2-7; the D gene is possibly TRBD1 (6 bases). The DNA of the CDR3 is TGTGCCTCCTGGGCAGGGGTTCCCTACGAGCAGTACTTC. Translated, it gives CASWAGVPYEQYF.